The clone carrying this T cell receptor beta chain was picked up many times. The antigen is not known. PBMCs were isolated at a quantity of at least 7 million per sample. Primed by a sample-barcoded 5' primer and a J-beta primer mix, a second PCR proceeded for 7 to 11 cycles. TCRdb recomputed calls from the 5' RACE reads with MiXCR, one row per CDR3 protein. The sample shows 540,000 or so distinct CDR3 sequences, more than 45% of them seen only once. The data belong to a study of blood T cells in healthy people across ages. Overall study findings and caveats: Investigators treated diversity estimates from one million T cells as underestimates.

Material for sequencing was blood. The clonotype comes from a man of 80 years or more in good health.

CDR3 DNA: TGTGCCAGCAGTTACCGGGACAGCTCCTACGAGCAGTACTTC. Encoded protein: CASSYRDSSYEQYF. The chain recombines TRBV6-2 or TRBV6-3 with TRBJ2-7, with TRBD1 identical over 7 bases. Trimming at V came to 2 bases and at J to 0 bases, leaving 1 base not matched to a gene. The CDR3 runs 14 residues. The V gene's germline CDR1 is MNHEY and CDR2 SVGEGT.